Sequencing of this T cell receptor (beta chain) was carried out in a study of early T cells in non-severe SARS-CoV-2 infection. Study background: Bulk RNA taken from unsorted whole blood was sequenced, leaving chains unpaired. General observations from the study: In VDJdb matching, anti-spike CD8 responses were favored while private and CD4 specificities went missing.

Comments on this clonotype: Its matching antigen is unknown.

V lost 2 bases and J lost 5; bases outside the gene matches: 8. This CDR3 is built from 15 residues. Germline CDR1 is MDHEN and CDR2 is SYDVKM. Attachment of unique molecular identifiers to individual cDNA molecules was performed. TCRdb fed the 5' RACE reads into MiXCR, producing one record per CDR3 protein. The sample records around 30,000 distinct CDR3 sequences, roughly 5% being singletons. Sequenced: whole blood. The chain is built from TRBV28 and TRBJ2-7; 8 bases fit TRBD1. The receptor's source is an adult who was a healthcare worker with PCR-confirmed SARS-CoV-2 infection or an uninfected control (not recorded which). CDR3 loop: CASSLVAGGRNEQYF. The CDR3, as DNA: TGTGCCAGCAGTTTAGTGGCAGGGGGCAGGAACGAGCAGTACTTC.